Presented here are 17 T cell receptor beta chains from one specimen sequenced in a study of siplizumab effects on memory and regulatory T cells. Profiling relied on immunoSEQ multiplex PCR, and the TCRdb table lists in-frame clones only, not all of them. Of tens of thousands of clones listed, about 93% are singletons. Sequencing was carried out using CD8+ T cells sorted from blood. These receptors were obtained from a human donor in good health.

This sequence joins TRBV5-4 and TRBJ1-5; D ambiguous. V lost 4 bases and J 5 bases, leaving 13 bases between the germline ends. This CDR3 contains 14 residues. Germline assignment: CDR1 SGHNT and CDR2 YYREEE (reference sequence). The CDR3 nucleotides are TGTGCCAGCAGCCCGGACGGCCCCTATCAGCCCCAGCATTTT. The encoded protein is CASSPDGPYQPQHF.

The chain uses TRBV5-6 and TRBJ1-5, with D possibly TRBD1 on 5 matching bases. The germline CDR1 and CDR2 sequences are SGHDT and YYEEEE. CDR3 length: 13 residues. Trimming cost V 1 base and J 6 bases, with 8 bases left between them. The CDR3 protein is CASSLQGGQPQHF. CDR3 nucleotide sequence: TGTGCCAGCAGCTTGCAGGGTGGTCAGCCCCAGCATTTT.

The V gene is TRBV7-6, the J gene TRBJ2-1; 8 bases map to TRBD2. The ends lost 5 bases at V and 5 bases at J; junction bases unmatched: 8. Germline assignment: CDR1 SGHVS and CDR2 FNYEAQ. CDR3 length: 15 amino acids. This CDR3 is CASSRTSGIDNEQFF. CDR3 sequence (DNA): TGTGCCAGCAGCCGAACTAGCGGAATTGACAATGAGCAGTTCTTC.

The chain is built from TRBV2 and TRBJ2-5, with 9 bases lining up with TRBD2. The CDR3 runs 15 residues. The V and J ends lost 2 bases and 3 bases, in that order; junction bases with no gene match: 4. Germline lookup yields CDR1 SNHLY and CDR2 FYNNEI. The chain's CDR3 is CASSEISGREETQYF. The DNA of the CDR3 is TGTGCCAGCAGTGAAATTAGCGGGAGAGAAGAGACCCAGTACTTC.

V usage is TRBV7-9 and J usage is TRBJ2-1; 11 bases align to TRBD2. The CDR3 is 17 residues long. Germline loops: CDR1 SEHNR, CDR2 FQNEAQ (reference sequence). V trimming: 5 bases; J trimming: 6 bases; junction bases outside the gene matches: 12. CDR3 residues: CASSPGLAALGRNEQFF. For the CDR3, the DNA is TGTGCCAGCAGCCCGGGACTAGCGGCCCTTGGACGCAATGAGCAGTTCTTC. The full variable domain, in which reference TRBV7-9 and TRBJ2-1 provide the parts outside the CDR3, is DTGVSQNPRHKITKRGQNVTFRCDPISEHNRLYWYRQTLGQGPEFLTYFQNEAQLEKSRLLSDRFSAERPKGSFSTLEIQRTEQGDSAMYLCASSPGLAALGRNEQFFGPGTRLTVL.

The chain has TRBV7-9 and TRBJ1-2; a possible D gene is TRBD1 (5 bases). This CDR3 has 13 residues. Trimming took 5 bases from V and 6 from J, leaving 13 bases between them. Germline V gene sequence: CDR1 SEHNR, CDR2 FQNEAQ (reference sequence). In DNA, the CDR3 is TGTGCCAGCAGCAGGTCCGGGACGGATGGCTACACCTTC. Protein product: CASSRSGTDGYTF.

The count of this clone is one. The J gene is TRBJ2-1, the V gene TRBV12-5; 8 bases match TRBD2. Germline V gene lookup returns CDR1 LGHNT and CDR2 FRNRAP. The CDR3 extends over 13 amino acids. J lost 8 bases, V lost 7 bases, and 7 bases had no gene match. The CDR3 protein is CASAPGLGDEQFF. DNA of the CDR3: TGTGCTAGTGCCCCGGGACTAGGTGATGAGCAGTTCTTC.

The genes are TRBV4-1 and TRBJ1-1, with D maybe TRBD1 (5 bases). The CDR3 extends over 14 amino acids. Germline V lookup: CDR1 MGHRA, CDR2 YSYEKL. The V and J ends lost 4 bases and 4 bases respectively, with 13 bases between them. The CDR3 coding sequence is TGCGCCAGCAGCCCTTACGGGAGGGGCACTGAAGCTTTCTTT. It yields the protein CASSPYGRGTEAFF.

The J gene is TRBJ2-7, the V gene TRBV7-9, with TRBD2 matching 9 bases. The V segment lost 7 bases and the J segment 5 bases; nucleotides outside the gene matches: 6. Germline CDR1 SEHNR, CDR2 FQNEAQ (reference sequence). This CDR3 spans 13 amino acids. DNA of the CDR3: TGTGCCAGCACCGTAGCGGGAGTCGACGAGCAGTACTTC. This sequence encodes CASTVAGVDEQYF. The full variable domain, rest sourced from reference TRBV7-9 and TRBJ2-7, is DTGVSQNPRHKITKRGQNVTFRCDPISEHNRLYWYRQTLGQGPEFLTYFQNEAQLEKSRLLSDRFSAERPKGSFSTLEIQRTEQGDSAMYLCASTVAGVDEQYFGPGTRLTVT.

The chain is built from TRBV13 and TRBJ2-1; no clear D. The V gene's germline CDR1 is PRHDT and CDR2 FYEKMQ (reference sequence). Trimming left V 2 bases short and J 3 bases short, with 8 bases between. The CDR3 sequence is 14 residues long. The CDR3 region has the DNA TGTGCCAGCAGCTTATTTAAGGGCTACAATGAGCAGTTCTTC. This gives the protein CASSLFKGYNEQFF.

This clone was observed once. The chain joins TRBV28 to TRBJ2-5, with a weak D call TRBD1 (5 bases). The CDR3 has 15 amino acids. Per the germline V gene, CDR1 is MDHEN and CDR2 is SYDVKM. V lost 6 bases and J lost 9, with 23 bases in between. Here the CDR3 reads CASSSDSVRVRAQYF. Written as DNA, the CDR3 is TGTGCCAGCAGCTCCGACAGTGTTCGGGTCCGAGCCCAGTACTTC. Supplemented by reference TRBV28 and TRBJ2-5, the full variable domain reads DVKVTQSSRYLVKRTGEKVFLECVQDMDHENMFWYRQDPGLGLRLIYFSYDVKMKEKGDIPEGYSVSREKKERFSLILESASTNQTSMYLCASSSDSVRVRAQYFGPGTRLLVL.

The CDR3 coding sequence is TGTGCCAGCAGCTCCCCCGGGGAGACTGATCAGCCCCAGCATTTT. Encoded protein: CASSSPGETDQPQHF. V is TRBV7-9 and J is TRBJ1-5; D gene unclear. The CDR3 contains 15 residues. Looked up from germline, CDR1 is SEHNR and CDR2 is FQNEAQ (reference sequence). Trimming shortened V by 4 bases and J by 5 bases, and 15 bases separated the two germline ends.

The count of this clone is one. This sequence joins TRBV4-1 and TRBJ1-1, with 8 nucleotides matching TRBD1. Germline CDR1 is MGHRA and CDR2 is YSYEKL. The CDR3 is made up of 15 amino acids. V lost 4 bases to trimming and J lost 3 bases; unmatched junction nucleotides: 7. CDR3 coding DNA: TGCGCCAGCAGCCCGTTACAGGGGGGATACACTGAAGCTTTCTTT. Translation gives CASSPLQGGYTEAFF.

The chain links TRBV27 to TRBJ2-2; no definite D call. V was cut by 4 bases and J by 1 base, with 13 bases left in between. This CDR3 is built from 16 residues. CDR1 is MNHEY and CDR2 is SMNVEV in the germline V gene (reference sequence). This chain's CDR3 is CASSSWLDGNTGELFF. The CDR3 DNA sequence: TGTGCCAGCAGTTCATGGTTAGACGGGAACACCGGGGAGCTGTTTTTT.

CDR3 protein: CSVELARGLNEKLFF. The CDR3, as DNA: TGCAGCGTTGAATTAGCCCGGGGTCTTAATGAAAAACTGTTTTTT. The chain links TRBV29-1 to TRBJ1-4; no firm D call. In germline, CDR1 is SQVTM, CDR2 ANQGSEA. The CDR3 is 15 amino acids. V was trimmed by 2 bases and J by 4 bases, leaving 14 bases between them.

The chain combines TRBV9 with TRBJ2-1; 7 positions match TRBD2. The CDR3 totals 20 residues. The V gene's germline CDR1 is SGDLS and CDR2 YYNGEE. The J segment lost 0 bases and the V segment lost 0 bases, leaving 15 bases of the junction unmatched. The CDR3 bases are TGTGCCAGCAGCGTAGAACGTCCCTCAGCGGGGAGGAGCTCCTACAATGAGCAGTTCTTC. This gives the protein CASSVERPSAGRSSYNEQFF.

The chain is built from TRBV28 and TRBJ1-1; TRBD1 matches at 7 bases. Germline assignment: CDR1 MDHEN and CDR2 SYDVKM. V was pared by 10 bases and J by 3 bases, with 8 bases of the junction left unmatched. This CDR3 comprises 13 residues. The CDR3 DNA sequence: TGTGCCACTATGACAGGGTCCCACACTGAAGCTTTCTTT. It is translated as CATMTGSHTEAFF.